This T cell receptor beta chain was documented in a study of blood T cell repertoires in COVID-19. Trimming left V 9 bases short and J 3 bases short, with 14 bases between. CDR1 is WNHNN, CDR2 SYGVQD, per germline (reference sequence). The CDR3 is 13 residues long. Source study methods: Amplifying reference gene primers gave estimates of nucleated cell counts. Generated by immunoSEQ multiplex PCR, the TCRdb table keeps only in-frame clones and is missing some. The V and J calls and clone size come from that table; D and trimming were worked out from the DNA. This sample has about 67,000 clones, with more than 75% found just once.

Sequencing was performed on peripheral blood. This TCR was sampled from a woman aged 60-70 years with acute or convalescent COVID-19. This chain links TRBV10-1 with TRBJ1-1; D perhaps matches TRBD1 (5 bases). CDR3 sequence (DNA): TGCGCCAGTTCAGGGAACTTGGACACTGAAGCTTTCTTT. Translated, it gives CASSGNLDTEAFF.